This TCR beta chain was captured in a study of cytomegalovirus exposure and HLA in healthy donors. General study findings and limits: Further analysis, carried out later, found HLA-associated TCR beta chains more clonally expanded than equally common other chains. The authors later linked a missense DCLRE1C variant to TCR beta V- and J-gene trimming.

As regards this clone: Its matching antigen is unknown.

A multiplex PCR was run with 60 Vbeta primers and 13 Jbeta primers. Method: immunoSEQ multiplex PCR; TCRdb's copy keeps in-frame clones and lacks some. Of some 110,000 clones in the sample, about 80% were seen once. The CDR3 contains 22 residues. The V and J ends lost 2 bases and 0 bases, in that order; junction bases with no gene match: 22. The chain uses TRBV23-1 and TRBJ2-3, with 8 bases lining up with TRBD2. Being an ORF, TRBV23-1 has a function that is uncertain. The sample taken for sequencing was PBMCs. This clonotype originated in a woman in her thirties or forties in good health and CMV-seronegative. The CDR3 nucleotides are TGCGCCAGCAGTCAACCCGGCGCCGGTTTGAGCGGGAGAGCGCGGAGCACAGATACGCAGTATTTT. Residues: CASSQPGAGLSGRARSTDTQYF.